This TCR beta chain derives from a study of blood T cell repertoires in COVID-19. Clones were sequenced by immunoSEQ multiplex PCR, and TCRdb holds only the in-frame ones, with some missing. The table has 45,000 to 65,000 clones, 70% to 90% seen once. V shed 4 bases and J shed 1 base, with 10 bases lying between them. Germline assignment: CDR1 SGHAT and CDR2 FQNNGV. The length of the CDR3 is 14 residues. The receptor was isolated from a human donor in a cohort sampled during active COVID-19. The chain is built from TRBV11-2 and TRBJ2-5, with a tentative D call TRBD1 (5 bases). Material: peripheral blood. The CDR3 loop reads CASSSDSSQETQYF. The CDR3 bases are TGTGCCAGCAGCTCTGACAGTTCCCAAGAGACCCAGTACTTC.